Sequencing of this T cell receptor (beta chain) was carried out in a study of breast tumors, draining lymph nodes, adjacent tissues. The lymph nodes were axillary draining lymph nodes from breast cancer patients. Study findings and constraints: Luminal-like breast cancer showed significantly higher tumor–nontumor repertoire similarity than basal-like. Tumor TCR diversity was below lymph nodes but above nontumor tissue.

CDR1 and CDR2 from the germline V gene are SNHLY and FYNNEI. The CDR3 has 14 amino acids. TCRdb processed the multiplex PCR reads anew with MiXCR; each CDR3 protein has one entry. Found here are some 83,000 distinct CDR3 sequences, under 25% of them singletons; the top ten hold 2% to 2.5%. In regard to this clonotype: Its cognate antigen is unknown. This clone may be a read error of a much larger clone one base away.

This TCR was recovered from a female donor with breast cancer. Some clones in this sample may be carry-over from other donors' samples. The rearrangement joins TRBV2 to TRBJ2-5; D might be TRBD2 (6 bases). Material for sequencing was axillary lymph node tissue. The CDR3 coding sequence is TGTGCCAGCAGGGAGGGACGGAGCCAAGAGGCCCAGTACTTC. Translated: CASREGRSQEAQYF.